This entry concerns a single T cell receptor beta chain. The method was immunoSEQ multiplex PCR; TCRdb's version includes in-frame clones alone and lacks a portion of them. This sample carries 430,000 or so clones, 80% to 90% of them seen once, and the ten largest clones take just over 2.5%. This record belongs to a study of Ad26.COV2.S vaccination and SARS-CoV-2 variants. Treatment meaning: approximately 18 received Ad26.COV2.S at low or high dose, single or two shots; about 5 received placebo; per-sample allocation not given. Samples came from day 63 after the first vaccine or placebo injection. CDR1 is LGHNA and CDR2 is YSLEER in the germline V gene. Trimming removed 0 bases from V and 2 bases from J, with 23 bases in between. The CDR3 runs 20 residues.

The chain combines TRBV4-3 with TRBJ2-1; either TRBD1 or TRBD2 may fit D (6 bases each). This specimen was peripheral blood, taken in a trial of Ad26.COV2.S vaccine versus placebo. This clonotype originated in a person between 18 and 59 years old who received the Ad26.COV2.S COVID-19 vaccine or a placebo. The CDR3 loop reads CASSQELSGGEPLAYNEQFF. In DNA form, the CDR3 reads TGCGCCAGCAGCCAAGAACTGTCCGGGGGCGAACCGTTAGCCTACAATGAGCAGTTCTTC.